This T cell receptor beta chain was observed in a study of T cells in Graves' hyperthyroidism and ophthalmopathy (dated 2019 in TCRdb). For the wider study: Peripheral blood samples were taken at initial diagnosis, before any treatment was given. To identify distinguishing TCR V-J signatures, a discovery cohort of around 100 patients was used, comprising roughly 45 with Graves' ophthalmopathy and some 57 with stable Graves' hyperthyroidism. An independent validation cohort of 18 to 20 hyperthyroidism patients and about 16 patients who later progressed to ophthalmopathy tested prospective prediction of ophthalmopathy. The 100 discovery patients were randomly split 7:3 into training and test sets. In roughly six Graves' hyperthyroidism patients, the study also compared T-cell repertoires from thyroid tissue with T-cell repertoires from blood. After blood sampling, hyperthyroidism patients were treated with methimazole at a starting dose of 30 mg daily, and ophthalmopathy patients were treated with high-dose intravenous methylprednisolone. The paper reports TCR Vbeta CDR3 sequencing of some 140 peripheral blood samples: over 40 ophthalmopathy, 75 to 80 hyperthyroidism and around 17 progressor patients. The investigation overall reported the following: A 13 V-J signature model separated ophthalmopathy from stable hyperthyroidism, with just over 85% sensitivity and about 81% specificity in cross-validation and 80%/75% in testing. In validation, the model predicted progression to ophthalmopathy a median of about 6.5 months before onset, with over 55% sensitivity and 72.22% specificity. Most expanded thyroid clonotypes (frequency above 0.001) were also detected in blood, a finding suggesting that blood repertoires may reflect thyroid immune responses. No statistical method was used to fix the sample size in advance, and group allocation was not hidden from the investigators.

The TCR beta CDR3 regions were amplified from RNA transcripts. The first round of RT-PCR for the TCR CDR3 was performed with the HTBI primer set and the Qiagen OneStep RT-PCR kit. Libraries were constructed in a second round of multiplex PCR, after which size selection and purification were performed. The libraries were sequenced on an Illumina HiSeq2000 using paired-end 100 bp reads. The source study handled its data this way. SOAPnuke was used to process the raw data, removing reads that contained adapters or uncalled bases, had a mean Phred below 15, or lacked an exact match to the constant primer or identifier. High-quality paired reads were merged using COPE v1.2.5, and each unique nucleotide sequence was defined as a clonotype. MiTCR v1.1 was used to align the clonotypes against IMGT TRBV, TRBD and TRBJ reference segments. The analysis was restricted to V-J combinations with a frequency above 0.0001, which together covered about 99% of the repertoires. A TCS score was defined as the ratio of F50 (clonal expansion) to E x V (chaos), with BLOSUM62-based TCRdist applied between CDR3 peptides within each V-J. Welch's t-statistics and random forest reduced roughly 530 V-J features to fewer than 15, which were used in a naive Bayes classifier (R e1071). TCRdb reprocessed the public reads (quality trimming at Q25 with fastp, clone calling with MiXCR) and kept in-frame beta chains. Rows merge per CDR3 protein into single entries with the most common DNA and genes. It is TCRdb's table, rather than the study itself, that gives the V and J calls and clone size. The sample contains 600,000 to 650,000 distinct CDR3 sequences, 15% to 20% of them found a single time. Together, the top ten hold 3.8% of the sample.

Stable Graves' hyperthyroidism was defined as the absence of progression to ophthalmopathy over 18 months of follow-up. Hyperthyroidism patients were aged 18 to 65 years and newly diagnosed, with disease duration of less than 2 months. Any patient with an uncontrolled infection, another autoimmune disease, pregnancy or lactation was excluded. Clinical symptoms, serum thyroxine and TRAb, thyroid ultrasound, and orbital computed tomography formed the basis for the diagnoses. PBMCs were separated from roughly 9.6 ml of fresh peripheral blood using Ficoll-Paque density gradient centrifugation. Trizol reagent was used to extract total RNA, and RNA quality was then checked on an Agilent 2100 Bioanalyzer. Notes on this clonotype: The clone's antigen remains unknown. A much larger clone differs from this one at a single base, so this may be a read error.

The receptor was isolated from a woman younger than 45 with Graves' hyperthyroidism. Sequencing was performed on blood.

Here the CDR3 is given as CASSKTDTDTQYF. The base sequence is TGTGCCAGCAGTAAGACAGACACAGATACGCAGTATTTT. In this chain, TRBV28 is recombined with TRBJ2-3; TRBD1 could be the D gene, as 5 bases match. The CDR3, from cysteine to phenylalanine, totals 13 residues. Just the 39-base CDR3 DNA is kept, in frame starting at base 1. Per the germline V gene, MDHEN is the CDR1 and SYDVKM is the CDR2. Cut back by 5 bases and 2 bases, the V and J ends lie 8 bases apart.